These 6 T cell receptor beta chains were all obtained from the same sample, sequenced in a study of PD-L1 blockade in urothelial cancer. Method: immunoSEQ multiplex PCR; TCRdb's copy keeps in-frame clones and lacks some. The data contain about 130,000 clones, about 81% of them singletons. Regarding time point: pretreatment peripheral blood. This specimen was PBMCs, taken around atezolizumab (anti-PD-L1) treatment. These receptors were taken from a man in his fifties with urothelial cancer.

The CDR3 nucleotides are TGTGCCAGCAGCTTCGGGACAGACTATGGCTACACCTTC. Its protein is CASSFGTDYGYTF. The chain employs TRBV5-8 and TRBJ1-2; 7 bases map to TRBD1. V dropped 2 bases and J dropped 3; count of bases not matched to a gene: 1. This CDR3 is built from 13 residues. Germline V CDR1 and CDR2: SGHTS, YDEGEE.

The CDR3 sequence: CASSARQGTYNEQFF. DNA for the CDR3: TGTGCCAGCAGCGCCCGACAGGGGACCTACAATGAGCAGTTCTTC. V usage is TRBV9 and J usage is TRBJ2-1; 8 nucleotides agree with TRBD1. V dropped 3 bases and J dropped 2; count of bases not matched to a gene: 4. Germline CDR1 and CDR2: SGDLS and YYNGEE. This CDR3 is 15 amino acids long.

V and J are TRBV5-1 and TRBJ2-5, with D possibly matching TRBD2 (6 bases). CDR1 SGHRS and CDR2 YFSETQ come from the germline V gene. The V gene lost 4 bases and the J gene lost 2 bases, with 9 bases spanning the gap. The CDR3 is 13 amino acids. The CDR3 nucleotides are TGCGCCAGCAGCAGGGAGGTTCAAGAGACCCAGTACTTC. It is translated as CASSREVQETQYF.

The chain combines TRBV28 with TRBJ2-1; TRBD2 matches 7 bases. The V and J ends lost 6 bases and 8 bases, in that order; junction bases with no gene match: 7. This CDR3 region has 13 residues. The germline V gene encodes CDR1 MDHEN and CDR2 SYDVKM. CDR3 in amino acids: CASRTSPTHEQFF. Written as DNA, the CDR3 is TGTGCCAGCAGGACTAGCCCCACCCATGAGCAGTTCTTC.

This clone was observed a few times. The J gene is TRBJ1-1, the V gene TRBV6-5; the match to TRBD1 covers 7 bases. This CDR3 comprises 15 residues. V was clipped by 6 bases and J by 6 bases; unmatched bases: 13. CDR1 is MNHEY and CDR2 is SVGAGI in the germline V gene. CDR3 nucleotides: TGTGCCAGCAGGTCCCTCAGGGGGGCCTTCGCTGAAGCTTTCTTT. This encodes CASRSLRGAFAEAFF.

The rearrangement joins TRBV5-1 to TRBJ1-4; a possible D gene is TRBD1 (6 bases). CDR1 is SGHRS and CDR2 is YFSETQ in the germline V gene. The CDR3 is 14 amino acids. The V end lost 1 base, the J end lost 8 bases, and 12 bases lay between the germline ends. The CDR3 DNA is TGCGCCAGCAGCTTGCCAGGGGTTGAAGAAAAACTGTTTTTT. Translating it yields CASSLPGVEEKLFF.